A single sample is the source of the 6 T cell receptor beta chains below, sequenced in a study of blood T cell repertoires in COVID-19. Libraries were prepared by immunoSEQ multiplex PCR; TCRdb keeps only in-frame clonotypes and omits some of them. The sample includes about 160,000 clones, just under 80% of them seen just once. The sample taken for sequencing was peripheral blood. Source of these receptors: a woman older than 75 with acute or convalescent COVID-19.

The chain has TRBV6-5 and TRBJ1-5; TRBD1 is a possible D gene (6 bases). V shed 7 bases and J shed 1 base, with 14 bases lying between them. Germline V lookup: CDR1 MNHEY, CDR2 SVGAGI. The length of the CDR3 is 15 residues. Here the CDR3 reads CASMRGSFSNQPQHF. CDR3 nucleotides: TGTGCCAGCATGAGGGGGAGCTTCAGCAATCAGCCCCAGCATTTT.

The chain recombines TRBV28 with TRBJ2-5; 8 positions match TRBD1. There are 15 residues in the CDR3. Trimming took 4 bases from V and 1 from J; bases not matched to a gene: 5. Germline V gene data show CDR1 as MDHEN and CDR2 as SYDVKM. CDR3 bases: TGTGCCAGCAGTTCAGGGGGCTCAGTCCAAGAGACCCAGTACTTC. This translates into CASSSGGSVQETQYF.

The chain couples TRBV30 to TRBJ2-1; TRBD1 matches at 10 bases. V was clipped by 0 bases and J by 3 bases; unmatched bases: 2. The CDR3 spans 15 residues. CDR1 and CDR2 from the germline V gene are GTSNPN and SVGIG (reference sequence). CDR3 residues: CAWSVGTGDYNEQFF. Here the CDR3 DNA reads TGTGCCTGGAGTGTAGGGACAGGGGACTACAATGAGCAGTTCTTC. Based on the CDR3 plus reference TRBV30 and TRBJ2-1, the full variable domain is SQTIHQWPATLVQPVGSPLSLECTVEGTSNPNLYWYRQAAGRGLQLLFYSVGIGQISSEVPQNLSASRPQDRQFILSSKKLLLSDSGFYLCAWSVGTGDYNEQFFGPGTRLTVL.

The DNA for the CDR3 is TGTGCCAGCAGCCAGAGGGCTTACGAGCAGTACTTC. Protein sequence: CASSQRAYEQYF. The V gene is TRBV5-6, the J gene TRBJ2-7; possibly TRBD2 for D (5 bases). V gave up 4 bases and J gave up 4 bases, with 9 bases separating them. Germline V gene sequence: CDR1 SGHDT, CDR2 YYEEEE. The CDR3 is 12 residues long.

Points on this clone: The junction departs from germline at one end; a sequencing error may be responsible. V is TRBV7-7 and J is TRBJ2-3; 8 nucleotides line up with TRBD2. The CDR3 consists of 16 residues. Germline CDR1 is SSHAT and CDR2 is FNYEAQ (reference sequence). The CDR3 DNA sequence: TGTGCTAGCAGCCCTACCGGTGGCGGGAGGCCAGATACGCAGTATTTT. Protein product: CASSPTGGGRPDTQYF. The full variable domain, rest sourced from reference TRBV7-7 and TRBJ2-3, is GAGVSQSPRYKVTKRGQDVTLRCDPISSHATLYWYQQALGQGPEFLTYFNYEAQPDKSGLPSDRFSAERPEGSISTLTIQRTEQRDSAMYRCASSPTGGGRPDTQYFGPGTRLTVL.

This chain joins TRBV11-3 and TRBJ1-1, with TRBD1 identical over 9 bases. The trim removed 5 bases at V and 0 bases at J, leaving 4 bases unmatched. CDR1 is SGHNT, CDR2 YENEEA, per germline. The CDR3 has 15 residues. CDR3 region: CASSGRQGVNTEAFF. The CDR3 DNA reads TGTGCCAGCAGCGGACGACAGGGGGTGAACACTGAAGCTTTCTTT.